These T cell receptor beta chains were read from a single sample in a study of T-cell memory formation after mild COVID-19. TCRdb re-called the 5' RACE reads with MiXCR, one entry per CDR3 protein. Seen here are just under 50,000 distinct CDR3 sequences, about 12% observed once, and the top ten hold more than 20%. Input material: PBMCs or a T cell subset sorted from them (not recorded which). Source of these receptors: a young man who had mild COVID-19 (a few samples of this study predate the infection). Cell type and time point are not known. CDR3s include the opening cysteine and the closing phenylalanine or tryptophan. Fields, in order: clone size, J gene, V gene, D gene, CDR3 length, CDR3 DNA, CDR3 protein. D genes are given only for firm matches. A row's size may be missing; if present it is once, few, many or a size class.

>few|TRBJ1-5|TRBV10-2|NA|13
TGCGCCAGCAGTGGTCAGCCCAATCAGCCCCAGCATTTT
CASSGQPNQPQHF
>many|TRBJ2-3|TRBV6-6|TRBD2|17
TGTGCCAGCAGTCCGGGTGTTAGCGGGGGTTTCACAGATACGCAGTATTTT
CASSPGVSGGFTDTQYF
>many|TRBJ2-7|TRBV7-9|NA|13
TGTGCCAGCAGCTTTCGCCAGGGCTACGAGCAGTACTTC
CASSFRQGYEQYF
>NA|TRBJ2-1|TRBV6-2/TRBV6-3|TRBD1|13
TGTGCCAGCGACAGGGGGTTTTACAATGAGAAGTTCTTC
CASDRGFYNEKFF
>few|TRBJ1-4|TRBV7-9|TRBD1|15
TGTGCCAGCAGTCCTCAGGGGGCGAGAAATGAAAAACTGTTTTTT
CASSPQGARNEKLFF
>NA|TRBJ2-2|TRBV6-6|NA|13
TGTGCCAGCAGTTCCCACATCACCGGGGAGCTGTTTTTT
CASSSHITGELFF
>NA|TRBJ2-2|TRBV7-6|TRBD1|14
TGTGCCAGCAGCCACGGACAGGTCACCGGGGAGCTGTTTTTT
CASSHGQVTGELFF
>few|TRBJ2-1|TRBV6-2/TRBV6-3|NA|13
TGTGCCAGCAGCCGGCTAAGATACAATGAGCAGTTCTTC
CASSRLRYNEQFF
>many|TRBJ1-1|TRBV5-1|NA|13
TGCGCCAGCAGCCCAGGGCTGGACACTGAAGCTTTCTTT
CASSPGLDTEAFF
>few|TRBJ2-2|TRBV30|TRBD2|16
TGTGCCTGGAGTTCGTCAGCGGGGGGACCGTCCGGGGAGCTGTTTTTT
CAWSSSAGGPSGELFF
>NA|TRBJ1-5|TRBV4-3|NA|15
TGCGCCAGCAGCCAGGAGACAGCCCCCAATCAGCCCCAGCATTTT
CASSQETAPNQPQHF
>few|TRBJ2-3|TRBV29-1|TRBD1|14
TGCAGCGTTGAATTAGAGGACAGGGGGGATACGCAGTATTTT
CSVELEDRGDTQYF
>NA|TRBJ2-3|TRBV20-1|TRBD2|16
TGCAGTGCTACCACCGGGACTAGCGGGGGGTGGGATACGCAGTATTTT
CSATTGTSGGWDTQYF
>NA|TRBJ2-3|TRBV7-2|NA|17
TGTGCCAGCAGCCTCCTGAGAGGGCGGAGGGCCACAGATACGCAGTATTTT
CASSLLRGRRATDTQYF
>NA|TRBJ1-1|TRBV12-5|TRBD1|14
TGTGCTAGTGGTTTGGGGACAGGGGTTACTGAAGCTTTCTTT
CASGLGTGVTEAFF
>NA|TRBJ2-4|TRBV28|NA|16
TGTGCCAGCAGTGCCGGGTCTTTAAGGGCCAAAAACATTCAGTACTTC
CASSAGSLRAKNIQYF
>NA|TRBJ2-1|TRBV29-1|NA|14
TGCAGCGTTGAACCCCGGACTGCCTACAATGAGCAGTTCTTC
CSVEPRTAYNEQFF
>NA|TRBJ2-3|TRBV20-1|TRBD1|15
TGCAGTGCTAGGGGGACAGGGGGCGGGGTAGGTACGCAGTATTTT
CSARGTGGGVGTQYF